The 27 T cell receptor beta chains reported below all come from one sample, sequenced in a study of control samples from healthy donors and cancer patients. The protocol was immunoSEQ multiplex PCR, while the TCRdb copy is restricted to in-frame clones and leaves out a portion. Counted here are about 61,000 clones, around 90% occurring once; the ten biggest clones make up around 5.4%. Sequencing input: PBMCs. These receptors all stem from a man in his sixties with colorectal cancer.

The CDR3 reads CASSFGQGRNTEAFF. CDR3 sequence (DNA): TGTGCCAGCAGCTTCGGGCAGGGGCGGAACACTGAAGCTTTCTTT. The chain uses TRBV7-2 and TRBJ1-1; D perhaps matches TRBD1 (6 bases). Germline-derived CDR1 and CDR2 are SGHTA and FQGNSA. CDR3 length: 15 amino acids. V shed 3 bases and J shed 1 base, with 12 bases lying between them.

The rearrangement joins TRBV27 to TRBJ1-4; D gene unclear. Germline V gene sequence: CDR1 MNHEY, CDR2 SMNVEV (reference sequence). The CDR3 is 15 amino acids. The ends were cut back, 2 bases at V and 4 bases at J, with 11 bases in the middle. This CDR3 is CASSLTDSHNEKLFF. Here the CDR3 DNA reads TGTGCCAGCAGTTTAACTGATAGCCATAATGAAAAACTGTTTTTT.

This sequence joins TRBV4-1 and TRBJ2-7; the D call may be TRBD1 or TRBD2 (5 bases each). Trimming shortened V by 2 bases and J by 4 bases, and 18 bases separated the two germline ends. Germline CDR1 MGHRA, CDR2 YSYEKL. This CDR3 comprises 16 residues. As DNA, the CDR3 is TGCGCCAGCAGCCAACGGGTCGGGAACAGGATGTACGAGCAGTACTTC. As protein: CASSQRVGNRMYEQYF.

This sequence joins TRBV30 and TRBJ1-1; perhaps TRBD1 as D (5 bases). This CDR3 comprises 13 residues. Germline lookup yields CDR1 GTSNPN and CDR2 SVGIG (reference sequence). Trimming shortened V by 0 bases and J by 5 bases, and 10 bases separated the two germline ends. CDR3 residues: CAWSVGGRTEAFF. The CDR3 coding sequence is TGTGCCTGGAGTGTGGGGGGGAGGACTGAAGCTTTCTTT.

The gene calls are TRBV7-9 and TRBJ2-7; D not resolved. This CDR3 contains 13 residues. Germline assignment: CDR1 SEHNR and CDR2 FQNEAQ (reference sequence). Trimming removed 3 bases from V and 6 bases from J, with 12 bases in between. The CDR3 coding sequence is TGTGCCAGCAGCTTGAGGCAGGCTAGCGAGCAGTACTTC. Residues: CASSLRQASEQYF.

The rearrangement uses TRBV7-9 and TRBJ2-5; D possibly corresponds to TRBD2 (6 bases). V was clipped by 2 bases and J by 1 base, with 20 bases between them. Germline CDR1 and CDR2: SEHNR and FQNEAQ (reference sequence). The CDR3 covers 18 residues. DNA of the CDR3: TGTGCCAGCAGCTTAAGGGGCCGGGGCGGGAACCCCCAAGAGACCCAGTACTTC. Its protein product is CASSLRGRGGNPQETQYF.

This chain links TRBV7-9 with TRBJ2-5, with D perhaps TRBD1 (6 bases). This CDR3 contains 15 residues. The ends were cut back, 5 bases at V and 0 bases at J, with 13 bases in the middle. CDR1 is SEHNR, CDR2 FQNEAQ, per germline (reference sequence). The CDR3 loop reads CASSTHGTHQETQYF. In DNA form, the CDR3 reads TGTGCCAGCAGCACCCACGGGACACACCAAGAGACCCAGTACTTC. Full variable domain (missing parts from reference TRBV7-9 and TRBJ2-5): DTGVSQNPRHKITKRGQNVTFRCDPISEHNRLYWYRQTLGQGPEFLTYFQNEAQLEKSRLLSDRFSAERPKGSFSTLEIQRTEQGDSAMYLCASSTHGTHQETQYFGPGTRLLVL.

This chain connects TRBV6-5 to TRBJ2-1, with a weak D call TRBD2 (5 bases). V shed 4 bases and J shed 8 bases, with 12 bases lying between them. Germline lookup yields CDR1 MNHEY and CDR2 SVGAGI. The CDR3 has 13 residues. DNA for the CDR3: TGTGCCAGCAGTTCCCCGTGGGGAGATGAGCAGTTCTTC. Protein sequence: CASSSPWGDEQFF.

V usage is TRBV19 and J usage is TRBJ1-1; no clear D. The CDR3 extends over 15 amino acids. Germline V gene data show CDR1 as LNHDA and CDR2 as SQIVND (reference sequence). The V end lost 1 base, the J end lost 0 bases, and 9 bases lay between the germline ends. CDR3 coding DNA: TGTGCCAGTAGTATAGTCGGCAGAATGAACACTGAAGCTTTCTTT. Protein sequence: CASSIVGRMNTEAFF. The entire variable domain, with the rest obtained from reference TRBV19 and TRBJ1-1, is as follows: DGGITQSPKYLFRKEGQNVTLSCEQNLNHDAMYWYRQDPGQGLRLIYYSQIVNDFQKGDIAEGYSVSREKKESFPLTVTSAQKNPTAFYLCASSIVGRMNTEAFFGQGTRLTVV.

The chain uses TRBV28 and TRBJ1-2, with no clear D. Trimming stripped 3 bases from V and 4 bases from J, with 12 bases between. The length of the CDR3 is 14 residues. Germline CDR1 is MDHEN and CDR2 is SYDVKM. CDR3 in DNA: TGTGCCAGCAGTTTGTCGCAGAGTAGCTATGGCTACACCTTC. Amino acid sequence: CASSLSQSSYGYTF.

The gene calls are TRBV5-6 and TRBJ1-2, with 12 bases fitting TRBD1. J was trimmed by 8 bases and V by 6 bases; bases with no gene match: 14. Germline values: CDR1 SGHDT, CDR2 YYEEEE. The CDR3 spans 16 residues. CDR3: CASNILTGTGGGGYTF. The CDR3 DNA reads as TGTGCCAGCAATATTTTAACCGGGACAGGGGGCGGAGGCTACACCTTC.

The chain combines TRBV18 with TRBJ1-5; D may be TRBD1 (5 bases). The CDR3 extends over 15 amino acids. V was clipped by 6 bases and J by 6 bases, with 18 bases between them. The V gene's germline CDR1 is KGHSH and CDR2 LQKENI. The CDR3 region has the DNA TGTGCCAGCTCCCCTCGGACCTCGGGGGGTCAGCCCCAGCATTTT. This sequence encodes CASSPRTSGGQPQHF.

The J gene is TRBJ2-2, the V gene TRBV5-5; maybe TRBD1 (6 bases). V lost 0 bases and J lost 3, with 15 bases in between. There are 17 residues in the CDR3. Germline loops: CDR1 SGHKS, CDR2 YYEKEE (reference sequence). The CDR3, as DNA: TGTGCCAGCAGCTTGGGTGGAGGACAGCGATACACCGGGGAGCTGTTTTTT. Translation: CASSLGGGQRYTGELFF.

This chain joins TRBV24-1 and TRBJ1-2, with D possibly TRBD1 on 6 matching bases. The germline V gene has CDR1 KGHDR and CDR2 SFDVKD. Trimming shortened V by 6 bases and J by 9 bases, and 13 bases separated the two germline ends. The CDR3 has 12 residues. The CDR3 loop reads CATSPGDGSYTF. The DNA of the CDR3 is TGTGCCACCAGTCCAGGGGATGGGAGCTACACCTTC.

V is TRBV29-1 and J is TRBJ2-5, with 8 positions matching TRBD1. The CDR3 consists of 13 residues. Germline values: CDR1 SQVTM, CDR2 ANQGSEA. Unmatched junction bases numbered 8, after V lost 6 bases and J lost 5 bases. CDR3 sequence reads: CSVVTGAGETQYF. CDR3 DNA: TGCAGCGTCGTGACAGGGGCCGGCGAGACCCAGTACTTC.

This chain uses TRBV4-3 with TRBJ1-1, with a weak D call TRBD1 (5 bases). The CDR3 runs to 16 residues. V shed 0 bases and J shed 4 bases, with 15 bases lying between them. Germline loops: CDR1 LGHNA, CDR2 YSLEER. In nucleotides, the CDR3 is TGCGCCAGCAGCCAAGATCTTGGGGCTTTGGGCACTGAAGCTTTCTTT. Residues: CASSQDLGALGTEAFF.

The V and J genes are TRBV6-5 and TRBJ2-7, with D perhaps TRBD1 (6 bases). The CDR3 consists of 14 residues. Germline-derived CDR1 and CDR2 are MNHEY and SVGAGI. V was cut by 4 bases and J by 3 bases, with 13 bases left in between. The CDR3 loop is CASSWARGSYEQYF. CDR3 nucleotide sequence: TGTGCCAGCAGTTGGGCTAGGGGGAGCTACGAGCAGTACTTC.

This sequence joins TRBV7-8 and TRBJ1-3, with a weak D call TRBD1 (5 bases). Germline V gives CDR1 SGHVS, CDR2 FQNEAQ. Trimming pared 7 bases from V and 5 bases from J, leaving 15 bases between. The CDR3 runs to 14 residues. The CDR3 DNA follows: TGTGCCAGCACCCCTACAAGGGACCGAAACACCATATATTTT. Protein: CASTPTRDRNTIYF.

This clone has just a few counts. The rearrangement joins TRBV6-2 or TRBV6-3 to TRBJ1-4; D not certain. CDR1 and CDR2 from the germline V gene are MNHEY and SVGEGT. Deletions cut 6 bases from V and 7 bases from J, with 15 bases between. This CDR3 contains 14 residues. The CDR3 nucleotides are TGTGCCAGCAGCCACGGAGACGTAATTGAAAAACTGTTTTTT. Translation: CASSHGDVIEKLFF.

The chain is built from TRBV10-3 and TRBJ1-2; a possible D gene is TRBD1 (6 bases). Trimming took 0 bases from V and 5 from J, leaving 10 bases between them. Germline V gene sequence: CDR1 ENHRY, CDR2 SYGVKD. This CDR3 is 14 amino acids long. DNA for the CDR3: TGTGCCATCAGTGAGTCGGGGGCAGGGTATGGCTACACCTTC. This sequence encodes CAISESGAGYGYTF.

This chain joins TRBV5-1 and TRBJ2-3; 10 bases match TRBD2. Per the germline V gene, CDR1 is SGHRS and CDR2 is YFSETQ. Trimming took 2 bases from V and 5 from J; bases not matched to a gene: 5. The length of the CDR3 is 15 residues. CDR3 amino acids: CASSFQRGGLDTQYF. The DNA of the CDR3 is TGCGCCAGCAGCTTCCAGCGGGGGGGATTAGATACGCAGTATTTT.

The chain uses TRBV6-5 and TRBJ1-6; TRBD1 might be the D (6 bases). V lost 5 bases and J lost 7, with 12 bases in between. There are 14 residues in the CDR3. CDR1 and CDR2 from the germline V gene are MNHEY and SVGAGI. CDR3 sequence: CASSPRQANSPLHF. CDR3 nucleotides: TGTGCCAGCAGTCCCCGACAGGCGAATTCACCCCTCCACTTT.

A few counts support this clone. The chain couples TRBV12-3 or TRBV12-4 to TRBJ1-2; D is possibly TRBD1 (5 bases). CDR3 length equals 12 residues. Trimming pared 8 bases from V and 8 bases from J, leaving 15 bases between. CDR3 DNA sequence: TGTGCCAGCTACGGGACCGATTCGGGCTACACCTTC. Translating it yields CASYGTDSGYTF.

V and J are TRBV27 and TRBJ1-5; TRBD1 might be the D (6 bases). Trimming removed 5 bases from V and 3 bases from J, with 14 bases in between. Germline assignment: CDR1 MNHEY and CDR2 SMNVEV (reference sequence). This CDR3 spans 15 amino acids. CDR3 DNA sequence: TGTGCCAGCAGTCCCCCGGGACATCCCAATCAGCCCCAGCATTTT. As protein: CASSPPGHPNQPQHF.

This chain connects TRBV11-2 to TRBJ2-1; 9 nucleotides align to TRBD2. The junction had 13 bases not matched to a gene; V was cut back by 5 bases and J by 5 bases. CDR3 size: 17 residues. CDR1 SGHAT and CDR2 FQNNGV come from the germline V gene. The CDR3 region is CASSPIVTSGPNNEQFF. The CDR3, as DNA: TGTGCCAGCAGCCCGATAGTGACTAGCGGCCCAAACAATGAGCAGTTCTTC. Based on the CDR3 plus reference TRBV11-2 and TRBJ2-1, the full variable domain is EAGVAQSPRYKIIEKRQSVAFWCNPISGHATLYWYQQILGQGPKLLIQFQNNGVVDDSQLPKDRFSAERLKGVDSTLKIQPAKLEDSAVYLCASSPIVTSGPNNEQFFGPGTRLTVL.

This rearrangement joins TRBV7-9 to TRBJ2-1; D is ambiguous. Trimming removed 2 bases at V and 10 bases at J, with 6 bases between. The CDR3 consists of 11 residues. Germline assignment: CDR1 SEHNR and CDR2 FQNEAQ (reference sequence). The CDR3 spells CASSLTWEQFF. The CDR3 bases are TGTGCCAGCAGCTTAACTTGGGAGCAGTTCTTC.

This clone has more than one count but fewer than ten. This chain connects TRBV6-2 or TRBV6-3 to TRBJ1-2, with D tentatively TRBD1 (6 bases). The CDR3 loop spans 16 amino acids. V was cut by 1 base and J by 1 base, with 13 bases left in between. Germline V gene data show CDR1 as MNHEY and CDR2 as SVGEGT. The CDR3 nucleotides read TGTGCCAGCAGTTACTTTAACAGGGCCCATAACTATGGCTACACCTTC. Protein sequence: CASSYFNRAHNYGYTF.